These T cell receptor beta chains were read from a single sample in a study of blood T cells in healthy people across ages. Via MiXCR, TCRdb re-called the 5' RACE reads, giving one row per CDR3 protein. The sample has hundreds of thousands of distinct CDR3 sequences; roughly 26% are singletons. Sequencing was carried out using blood. The receptors stem from a woman aged 80 or over in good health. CDR3s include the opening cysteine and the closing phenylalanine or tryptophan. D genes are given only for firm matches. Not all rows give a size; the values are once, few, many and, for expanded clones, a class.

few | TRBJ2-3 | TRBD2 | TRBV11-3 | TGTGCCAGCAGCCTGTCCTCCGGGACTAGCGGGGGGGGCGTCAGAGATACGCAGTATTTT | CASSLSSGTSGGGVRDTQYF
- | TRBJ1-1 | - | TRBV7-9 | TGTGCCAGCAGCTTAAAGCCGGGGGAGGGTTTGGCTGAAGCTTTCTTT | CASSLKPGEGLAEAFF
- | TRBJ2-7 | - | TRBV7-2 | TGTGCCAGCGGTAAGGGTAACGAGCAGTACTTC | CASGKGNEQYF
- | TRBJ1-2 | - | TRBV28 | TGTGCCAGCAGGTCATGGGGTAGCTATGGCTACACCTTC | CASRSWGSYGYTF
many | TRBJ2-5 | - | TRBV29-1 | TGCAGCGGTATAGGGTACCAAGAGACCCAGTACTTC | CSGIGYQETQYF
many | TRBJ1-5 | - | TRBV7-2 | TGTGCCAGCAGCCGAAACACAGGAAAATCACAGCCCCAGCATTTT | CASSRNTGKSQPQHF
many | TRBJ2-7 | TRBD1 | TRBV2 | TGTGCCAGCACTAAAACAGGGGAGTTCGACGAGCAGTACTTC | CASTKTGEFDEQYF
many | TRBJ2-1 | TRBD1 | TRBV7-2 | TGTGCCAGCAGCCGACAGGGGGCCAGCTCCTACAATGAGCAGTTCTTC | CASSRQGASSYNEQFF
few | TRBJ1-6 | - | TRBV10-2 | TGCGCCAGCAGTGAGGATATGCCAGGGTTAGGGGATTCACCCCTCCACTTT | CASSEDMPGLGDSPLHF
- | TRBJ2-5 | - | TRBV30 | TGTGCCTGGAGTGTACAGGACCGAGAGACCCAGTACTTC | CAWSVQDRETQYF
- | TRBJ2-5 | TRBD1 | TRBV5-6 | TGTGCCAGCAGATACAGGGGAGATGAGACCCAGTACTTC | CASRYRGDETQYF
few | TRBJ2-3 | TRBD2 | TRBV12-3/TRBV12-4 | TGTGCCAGCAGCTATAGCGGGGGGAGCGCAGATACGCAGTATTTC | CASSYSGGSADTQYF